One sample yielded the 25 T cell receptor beta chains listed below, sequenced in a study of T-cell memory formation after mild COVID-19. Each CDR3 protein gets one entry after TCRdb re-called the 5' RACE reads with MiXCR. Of fewer than 600,000 distinct CDR3 sequences in the sample, about 22% were seen once. Sequencing used PBMCs or a T cell subset sorted from them (not recorded which). The origin of the receptors is an adult woman who had mild COVID-19 (a few samples of this study predate the infection). Cell type and time point are not known.

The chain carries TRBV6-1 and TRBJ2-1; D possibly corresponds to TRBD2 (6 bases). The CDR3 loop spans 13 amino acids. The ends were cut back, 4 bases at V and 6 bases at J, with 10 bases in the middle. Germline CDR1 is MNHNS and CDR2 is SASEGT. The CDR3: CASSAGLLNEQFF. DNA for the CDR3: TGTGCCAGCAGTGCGGGACTCCTCAATGAGCAGTTCTTC.

This clonotype turned up a few times. This chain connects TRBV29-1 to TRBJ2-7; 11 bases are a match to TRBD1. V shed 7 bases, J shed 3 bases, and the junction held 5 bases outside the gene matches. The CDR3 has 13 amino acids. The V gene's germline CDR1 is SQVTM and CDR2 ANQGSEA. This CDR3 reads CSAAGTGGYEQYF. The DNA of the CDR3 is TGCAGCGCGGCCGGGACAGGGGGCTACGAGCAGTACTTC.

In DNA form, the CDR3 reads TGTGCCAGCAGATGGAGCACTGAAGCTTTCTTT. It codes for CASRWSTEAFF. The rearrangement links TRBV12-3 or TRBV12-4 to TRBJ1-1; D is ambiguous. The CDR3 is made up of 11 amino acids. V shed 6 bases and J shed 4 bases, with 6 bases lying between them.

CDR3 amino acids: CASSDQGQGGKETQYF. The CDR3 DNA sequence: TGTGCCAGCAGTGACCAAGGACAGGGGGGAAAAGAGACCCAGTACTTC. This chain joins TRBV25-1 and TRBJ2-5; TRBD1 matches 10 bases. Losses at the gene ends were 3 bases for V and 3 bases for J; bases not matched to a gene: 7. The CDR3 length is 16 residues. Germline loops: CDR1 MGHDK, CDR2 SYGVNS.

This clonotype was recorded a few times. This rearrangement joins TRBV20-1 to TRBJ2-2, with D perhaps matching TRBD2 (5 bases). Per germline, CDR1 DFQATT and CDR2 SNEGSKA (reference sequence). The CDR3 is 15 residues long. Trimming stripped 6 bases from V and 2 bases from J, with 16 bases between. CDR3 bases: TGCAGTGCCCAGTCGGTAGCGAGAAACACCGGGGAGCTGTTTTTT. Amino acids: CSAQSVARNTGELFF.

This clonotype has more than one count but fewer than ten. Here the CDR3 DNA reads TGCGCCAGCAGCCAAGATACGACTGTCCTAGATACGCAGTATTTT. Amino acids: CASSQDTTVLDTQYF. The chain couples TRBV4-3 to TRBJ2-3; D uncertain. The V gene lost 0 bases and the J gene lost 5 bases, with 12 bases spanning the gap. The CDR3 loop spans 15 amino acids. Germline CDR1 and CDR2: LGHNA and YSLEER.

This chain links TRBV6-5 with TRBJ1-1, with D hard to call. Trimming stripped 8 bases from V and 1 base from J, with 14 bases between. CDR3 length equals 14 residues. Germline CDR1 MNHEY, CDR2 SVGAGI. The CDR3 nucleotides read TGTGCCAGCCATTCCCTGCCTGGGAACACTGAAGCTTTCTTT. Translating gives CASHSLPGNTEAFF.

This clonotype occurred many times. The rearrangement joins TRBV7-9 to TRBJ2-3; the D gene is possibly TRBD1 (6 bases). Germline V lookup: CDR1 SEHNR, CDR2 FQNEAQ (reference sequence). Trimming took off 7 bases at V and 6 bases at J, with 8 bases between the two ends. This CDR3 spans 11 amino acids. DNA of the CDR3: TGTGCCAGCAACAGGGCCGATACGCAGTATTTT. Amino acid sequence: CASNRADTQYF.

This clonotype has a handful of counts. The V call is TRBV20-1, the J call TRBJ2-3; D is possibly TRBD2 (6 bases). The germline CDR1 and CDR2 sequences are DFQATT and SNEGSKA (reference sequence). V shed 3 bases and J shed 0 bases, with 16 bases lying between them. The CDR3 contains 16 residues. The CDR3 nucleotides read TGCAGTGCTAGGAGGTTGGGAGCGGGCAGCACAGATACGCAGTATTTT. Its protein is CSARRLGAGSTDTQYF.

The V gene is TRBV20-1, the J gene TRBJ2-3; 11 bases map to TRBD2. J gave up 1 base and V 6 bases, and 3 bases lay outside the gene matches. The CDR3 sequence is 14 residues long. Germline V gene sequence: CDR1 DFQATT, CDR2 SNEGSKA (reference sequence). CDR3 loop: CSAELAGGTDTQYF. The DNA of the CDR3 is TGCAGTGCGGAACTAGCGGGGGGCACAGATACGCAGTATTTT.

This clonotype was detected a few times. This chain connects TRBV7-9 to TRBJ1-6, with D uncertain. The V end was cut by 1 base, the J end by 9 bases, with 7 bases between. The CDR3 contains 13 residues. From germline, CDR1 is SEHNR and CDR2 FQNEAQ (reference sequence). The CDR3 is CASSLDGFSPLHF. CDR3 sequence (DNA): TGTGCCAGCAGCTTAGATGGGTTTTCACCCCTCCACTTT. Together with reference TRBV7-9 and TRBJ1-6, the CDR3 gives the full variable domain: DTGVSQNPRHKITKRGQNVTFRCDPISEHNRLYWYRQTLGQGPEFLTYFQNEAQLEKSRLLSDRFSAERPKGSFSTLEIQRTEQGDSAMYLCASSLDGFSPLHFGNGTRLTVT.

This clonotype was observed a handful of times. CDR3 DNA sequence: TGTGCCAGCAGTACATCACCCGGGACAGTCTATGGCTACACCTTC. As protein: CASSTSPGTVYGYTF. This rearrangement joins TRBV12-3 or TRBV12-4 to TRBJ1-2; 7 nucleotides match TRBD1. Losses at the gene ends were 5 bases for V and 4 bases for J; bases not matched to a gene: 10. The CDR3 runs to 15 residues.

This clonotype was observed at least ten times. The CDR3 coding sequence is TGCGCCAGCAGATCTCGGGACAGCAGCACAGATACGCAGTATTTT. This codes for CASRSRDSSTDTQYF. The chain links TRBV5-1 to TRBJ2-3; 7 bases map to TRBD1. Germline lookup yields CDR1 SGHRS and CDR2 YFSETQ. The CDR3 spans 15 residues. The ends lost 5 bases at V and 0 bases at J; junction bases unmatched: 6.

V usage is TRBV29-1 and J usage is TRBJ1-2; TRBD1 matches 9 bases. The trim removed 4 bases at V and 4 bases at J, leaving 7 bases unmatched. CDR3 length: 14 amino acids. Per germline, CDR1 SQVTM and CDR2 ANQGSEA. CDR3 sequence reads: CSVVGRDRVYGYTF. Written as DNA, the CDR3 is TGCAGCGTTGTGGGCCGGGACAGGGTCTATGGCTACACCTTC.

This clonotype has only a few counts. The V gene is TRBV24-1, the J gene TRBJ2-1, with TRBD1 matching 10 bases. CDR3 length equals 16 residues. Germline V gene data show CDR1 as KGHDR and CDR2 as SFDVKD. V dropped 4 bases and J dropped 5; count of bases not matched to a gene: 7. The CDR3 DNA sequence: TGTGCCACCAGTGACCCTGACAGGGGGCTACACAATGAGCAGTTCTTC. Protein: CATSDPDRGLHNEQFF.

This clonotype turned up a few times. The chain recombines TRBV12-3 or TRBV12-4 with TRBJ2-1; D uncertain. The CDR3 covers 13 residues. The germline V and J ends were trimmed by 5 bases and 8 bases, with 13 bases remaining between them. The CDR3: CASSVPVGDEQFF. In DNA form, the CDR3 reads TGTGCCAGCAGTGTCCCCGTGGGTGATGAGCAGTTCTTC.

The chain joins TRBV6-5 to TRBJ1-6; TRBD1 matches 9 bases. The junction had 3 bases not matched to a gene; V was cut back by 6 bases and J by 9 bases. The CDR3 spans 13 residues. Germline V gene data show CDR1 as MNHEY and CDR2 as SVGAGI. The DNA of the CDR3 is TGTGCCAGCAGAGGGACAGGGAGTTCACCCCTCCACTTT. Its translation is CASRGTGSSPLHF.

This clonotype was observed at least ten times. CDR3 protein: CSARGMTGHTEAFF. CDR3 sequence (DNA): TGCAGTGCTAGAGGGATGACAGGGCACACTGAAGCTTTCTTT. This sequence joins TRBV20-1 and TRBJ1-1, with 7 bases identical to TRBD1. This CDR3 spans 14 amino acids. With V trimmed by 1 base and J by 3 bases, 5 bases remained unmatched. CDR1 and CDR2 (germline): DFQATT, SNEGSKA (reference sequence).

This clonotype turned up a few times. The rearrangement links TRBV18 to TRBJ1-4; 7 bases are a match to TRBD1. The CDR3 is 17 amino acids. Germline CDR1 KGHSH, CDR2 LQKENI. After removal of 1 base from V and 7 bases from J, the junction contained 12 bases not matched to a gene. Here the CDR3 DNA reads TGTGCCAGCTCACCACAAAATACAGGGGCGTCATTTGAAAAACTGTTTTTT. Translation: CASSPQNTGASFEKLFF.

This clonotype was counted a few times. The chain links TRBV5-1 to TRBJ1-2, with 10 bases aligning to TRBD1. This CDR3 spans 13 amino acids. CDR1 SGHRS and CDR2 YFSETQ come from the germline V gene. V was pared by 4 bases and J by 8 bases, with 5 bases of the junction left unmatched. The CDR3 here is CASSTWDRGGYTF. The CDR3 DNA is TGCGCCAGCAGCACATGGGACAGGGGAGGCTACACCTTC.

The chain combines TRBV7-3 with TRBJ2-1, with 12 positions matching TRBD2. Germline V gene sequence: CDR1 SGHTA, CDR2 FQGTGA. The CDR3 has 16 amino acids. The V gene end was trimmed by 4 bases and the J gene end by 7 bases; junction bases not matched to a gene: 8. The CDR3 reads CASSSTTSGGRNEQFF. The CDR3 nucleotides are TGTGCCAGCAGCTCCACGACTAGCGGGGGACGGAATGAGCAGTTCTTC.

This clonotype was observed at least ten times. The V call is TRBV12-3 or TRBV12-4, the J call TRBJ1-1; D remains unclear. The CDR3 covers 14 residues. Trimming pared 7 bases from V and 0 bases from J, leaving 12 bases between. The CDR3 nucleotides read TGTGCCAGCAATTTTGGACGGTTGAACACTGAAGCTTTCTTT. Its translation is CASNFGRLNTEAFF.

J is TRBJ1-6 and V is TRBV12-3 or TRBV12-4, with TRBD1 matching 9 bases. The trim removed 4 bases at V and 9 bases at J, leaving 7 bases unmatched. The CDR3 has 15 residues. In DNA, the CDR3 is TGTGCCAGCAGTTCCGCCGGGACAGGGACTTCACCCCTCCACTTT. Encoded protein: CASSSAGTGTSPLHF.

This clonotype has more than one count but fewer than ten. The rearrangement links TRBV5-1 to TRBJ2-1; TRBD2 matches at 14 bases. Germline V gene lookup returns CDR1 SGHRS and CDR2 YFSETQ. The CDR3 sequence is 15 residues long. J was trimmed by 6 bases and V by 5 bases; bases with no gene match: 4. CDR3 in amino acids: CASRIGTSGGNEQFF. CDR3 in DNA: TGCGCCAGCAGGATCGGGACTAGCGGGGGCAATGAGCAGTTCTTC.

This chain joins TRBV7-8 and TRBJ2-1; D remains ambiguous. The CDR3 has 14 residues. Germline V CDR1 and CDR2: SGHVS, FQNEAQ. The V and J ends lost 1 base and 8 bases respectively, with 12 bases between them. In DNA form, the CDR3 reads TGTGCCAGCAGCTTAGTGCCGGAATACTATGAGCAGTTCTTC. Its translation: CASSLVPEYYEQFF.